This T cell receptor (beta chain) was sequenced in a study of CD8+ T cells in alopecia areata. In the study overall: Treated patients took oral tofacitinib at 5 to 10 mg twice daily. Treatment with tofacitinib (6 to 18 months) was followed by 6 months off drug. Study-level results: Compared with mice, patients displayed less clear TCR sharing, possibly for HLA-related reasons.

V lost 5 bases and J 7 bases, leaving 7 bases between the germline ends. Germline CDR1 reads MDHEN; CDR2 reads SYDVKM. This CDR3 has 11 residues. cDNA reverse transcribed from extracted RNA served as the sequencing template. The table came from immunoSEQ multiplex PCR; TCRdb's copy has only in-frame clones and leaves some out. The data show 250,000 to 300,000 clones, with roughly 64% seen just once and about 1.8% held by the top ten. Treatment defined: oral pan-JAK inhibitor, 5-10 mg twice daily. In alopecia areata patients, both lesional scalp punch biopsies and peripheral blood were collected. This clone was found once. The antigen remains undetermined.

V is TRBV28 and J is TRBJ2-3, with unresolved D. This TCR derives from a human donor with alopecia areata. Source: CD4+ T cells sorted from blood, taken at week 24, from a patient treated with tofacitinib. The CDR3 DNA reads as TGTGCCAGCAGTCCCGCGAATACGCAGTATTTT. Amino acid sequence: CASSPANTQYF.